This T cell receptor beta chain was sequenced during a study of cytomegalovirus exposure and HLA in healthy donors (dated by TCRdb to 2017 to 2019). Regarding the study in general: An earlier analysis of several hundred of the donors reported 250 to 350 Gb of sequence data and roughly 110 million unique TCR beta sequences from approximately 180 million T cells. Around 300 gigabases of sequencing data and tens of millions of unique TCR sequences were included in an early release covering several hundred HLA-typed donors. The genetic ancestry cluster associated with self-reported Caucasian donors included roughly 84% of the roughly 360 genotyped donors. The study was designed to test whether signatures of past pathogen exposure could be identified by cataloging public T cell receptors. The study used immunosequencing to profile the T cell repertoires of 666 subjects and linked those repertoires to cytomegalovirus serostatus. Besides the first cohort of roughly 660 subjects, a separate validation cohort made up of 95 to 150 different subjects was used. To predict cytomegalovirus infection status, the study brought together high-throughput TCR immunosequencing, statistical association of individual TCRs with disease status, and machine learning. In a later analysis, previously published TCR beta repertoires from some 640 donors were re-analyzed and high-resolution HLA genotyping was added so that TCR occurrence patterns could be studied. The later analysis used no new phenotypic data to find candidate immune exposures, relying instead on TCR beta sequences and their occurrence across donors. To decide whether each TCR beta V gene segment behaved as functional or pseudogenic, an earlier analysis of nearly 600 of the donors relied on high-throughput TCR beta sequencing. Alongside the repertoire data, information on donor age, sex, ethnicity and CMV serostatus was compiled. Genome-wide SNP genotypes for about three fifths of the roughly 670 donors were used in a later genetic analysis, which treated that subset as a discovery cohort. All discovery cohort repertoires had been generated on a single sequencing platform. HLA typing included class I and class II loci at four-digit resolution. The number of donors typed differed by locus, with roughly 620-630 for A, B, C, DRB1 and DQB1, around 520 for DQA1, over 600 for DPA1, and roughly 450 for DPB1. Because of strong linkage in the cohort, roughly 5 DR-DQ haplotypes were treated as single units for association and clustering. Across about 370 genotyped donors of the cohort, an average of about 250,000 unique TCR beta nucleotide sequences per donor were sequenced, and 15% to 20% of those sequences were non-productive. What the study reported, not specific to this receptor: In a later analysis, most CMV-associated TCR beta chains were found to appear HLA-restricted, with HLA associations seemingly driven largely by CMV exposure. Specific HLA alleles were associated with over 15,000 TCR beta sequences at a false discovery rate of 0.05 in a later analysis. A cluster of highly shared sequence variants was judged likely to represent a technical artifact of the sequencing pipeline. The cohort was sequenced for TCR beta chains only, and without alpha or paired-chain data the features that could be detected were limited. An association between a missense DCLRE1C variant and V-gene and J-gene trimming of TCR beta chains was found in a later genetic analysis and replicated in an independent cohort. Approximately 16 rarely observed V segments, including chromosome 9 orphons, were excluded from the earlier analysis of almost 600 of the donors because counts were too low. In both the original and validation cohorts, the classifier was reported to diagnose cytomegalovirus status with high specificity and sensitivity. The study gave a list of under 200 TCR beta chains associated with cytomegalovirus. According to a later analysis, TCR association rates differed among HLA loci, with DRB1 alleles showing the most associated TCRs and HLA-C alleles showing the fewest. In an earlier analysis of 587 of the donors, most TCR beta V segments appeared in productive rearrangements about 87% or about 30% of the time, broadly matching IMGT annotations. Some IMGT-functional V segments, including TRBV6-2 and TRBV6-3, could not be told apart with the 87-base-pair reads, so those segments were excluded. The only immune exposure information available for the cohort was CMV serostatus. According to a later genetic analysis, donors in an Asian-associated ancestry cluster had fewer N-insertions in productive TCRs than the approximately 630-donor mean. Correlated functional status among segregating V segments might be attributable to linkage disequilibrium, but an unknown experimental factor could not be ruled out. Compared with equally common non-associated chains, HLA-associated TCR beta chains in a later analysis were more clonally expanded and had lower generation probabilities. A further reported finding was that TCR beta sequences accurately predicted the HLA-A and HLA-B alleles for most subjects in the first cohort. The authors suggested that the approach could potentially be generalized to other disease states and immunological phenotypes. When HLA alleles, especially DR and DQ, strongly co-occurred, TCR associations were difficult to assign to individual alleles. Across donors, most TCR sequences were observed very rarely, whereas some public TCRs were present in many individuals. Several of the top co-occurrence clusters appeared to be linked to parvovirus B19, influenza, CMV and Epstein-Barr virus, according to a later analysis. Roughly uniform sequencing depth across donors was assumed in presence/absence analyses, although this assumption may not hold. Because some donors lacked HLA typing at each locus, the association tests relied only on the typed subset. Three of the identified cytomegalovirus-associated TCR beta chains were confirmed in vitro to be specific for cytomegalovirus antigens.

A word on this clone: Its antigen is not yet known. No base quality information exists; no much larger clone differs at one position.

The cohort comprised hundreds of healthy bone marrow donors. All cohort members were sampled while nominally healthy, although unrecorded immune exposures were likely present. The donor was CMV seronegative and belonged to the group of 352 seronegative cohort members. Each donor provided a peripheral blood sample, and peripheral blood mononuclear cells were used for TCR beta sequencing. The Qiagen DNeasy Blood Extraction Kit was used to extract genomic DNA from the blood cell samples. Library construction relied on the immunoSEQ multiplex PCR assay. The multiplex PCR relied on a mix of 60 forward primers for TCR Vbeta segments and 13 reverse primers for TCR Jbeta segments. A multiplex PCR assay on genomic DNA amplified the CDR3 region of rearranged TCR beta genes. Amplified TCR beta libraries were sequenced as 87-base-pair reads on the Illumina HiSeq System. Processing in the source paper ran as follows. A later analysis tallied roughly 78 million unique TCR beta chains across the 700 or so repertoires, and approximately 9.9 million of those chains were shared by two or more donors. Raw reads were error-corrected and collapsed into unique sequences with a nearest-neighbor algorithm that merged closely related sequences to remove PCR and sequencing errors. CDR3 sequences were aligned to IMGT reference sequences to assign V, D and J gene segments. For a sequence to be retained, a match of at least six nucleotides was required to both a V gene segment and a J gene segment. A rearrangement was called productive if the CDR3 had no stop codons and remained in frame with V and J, and every other rearrangement was called non-productive. Following IMGT convention, CDR3 was defined as the stretch from the second conserved V-encoded cysteine to the conserved J-encoded phenylalanine. In an earlier analysis of approximately 590 of the donors, sequences lacking an unambiguous match to a single V gene segment were excluded. In an earlier analysis of roughly 600 of the donors, a V segment was called functional when productive rearrangements were above 56.7%, and segregating when the standard deviation between donors exceeded 5%. A statistical classification framework was built for diagnosing cytomegalovirus status from the catalog of TCR beta chain sequences. A later analysis assigned V and J genes by comparing TCR nucleotide sequences with IMGT/GENE-DB human TR gene sequences. A later analysis assigned CDR3 sequences and most-parsimonious VDJ recombination scenarios with the TCRdist pipeline. In a later analysis, every TCR beta chain was defined by the combination of its CDR3 amino acid sequence and its V-gene family, and reads without a unique V-gene family were dropped. To address suspected cross-contamination and a sequencing artifact, a later analysis removed around 600 highly shared, low-generation-probability nucleotide sequences. In a later analysis, a clonal expansion index was calculated for each public chain from normalized within-repertoire ranks of inferred template counts. A later analysis computed generation probabilities with a VDJ recombination model fitted to out-of-frame rearrangements, and checked the results against IGoR. A later analysis scored TCR-TCR, TCR-HLA and TCR-CMV co-occurrence with hypergeometric tests, applying a repertoire-size bias correction to TCR pairs. False discovery rates were estimated in a later analysis by permuting HLA or CMV assignments 20 times. In a later analysis, co-occurring TCRs were grouped with DBSCAN, and TCRdist sequence similarity was added when clustering was performed within HLA-allele-positive subsets. For co-occurrence clustering, repertoires with fewer than 30,000 or more than 120,000 public chains were excluded, along with a handful of repertoires with anomalous nucleotide sharing. TCRdb re-hosts the immuneACCESS table, in-frame sequences only. Its copies lack some clones; in the studies checked, an unresolved V gene accounts for under half of them, and the cause for the rest is not known. That table gives V, J and clone size, and the DNA gave D and trimming. The sample records about 140,000 clones, approximately 70% of which are singletons. Over 1% of the sample is in the top ten clones.

V has 7 bases trimmed and J has 5 bases trimmed; junction bases matching no gene number 8. Taken from cysteine to phenylalanine, the CDR3 has 15 residues. Only the CDR3 part of the read is kept: 45 bases, read in frame from the first base. Taken from the germline V gene, the CDR1 and CDR2 loops are MDHEN and SYDVKM. This sequence was found in a woman between 35 and 50 years old in good health and CMV-seronegative. The receptor chain draws on TRBV28 and TRBJ1-4; the junction holds 9 bases that match TRBD1. Material: PBMCs. The CDR3 amino acid sequence is: CASKTAGTGNEKLFF. The DNA sequence follows: TGTGCCAGCAAAACCGCCGGGACAGGGAATGAAAAACTGTTTTTT.